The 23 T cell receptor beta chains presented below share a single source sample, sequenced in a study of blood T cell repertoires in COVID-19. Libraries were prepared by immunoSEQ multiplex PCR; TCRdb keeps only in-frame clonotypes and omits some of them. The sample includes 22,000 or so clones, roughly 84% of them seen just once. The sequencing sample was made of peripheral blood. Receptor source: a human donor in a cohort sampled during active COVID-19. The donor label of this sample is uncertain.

The CDR3 sequence is CASSYSTGGSSYEQYF. CDR3 coding DNA: TGTGCCAGCAGTTACTCGACCGGGGGGAGCTCCTACGAGCAGTACTTC. The chain employs TRBV6-2 or TRBV6-3 and TRBJ2-7; 7 positions match TRBD2. The J segment lost 0 bases and the V segment lost 0 bases, leaving 5 bases of the junction unmatched. This CDR3 comprises 16 residues. Germline V CDR1 and CDR2: MNHEY, SVGEGT.

The DNA for the CDR3 is TGTGCCAGCAGCCCTCTGGAGGGTAGAACCGGGGAGCTGTTTTTT. Encoded protein: CASSPLEGRTGELFF. The genes are TRBV7-9 and TRBJ2-2; tentative D call: TRBD2 (6 bases). The CDR3 covers 15 residues. From germline, CDR1 is SEHNR and CDR2 FQNEAQ (reference sequence). V shed 5 bases and J shed 5 bases, with 15 bases lying between them. The full variable domain, completed using reference TRBV7-9 and TRBJ2-2, is DTGVSQNPRHKITKRGQNVTFRCDPISEHNRLYWYRQTLGQGPEFLTYFQNEAQLEKSRLLSDRFSAERPKGSFSTLEIQRTEQGDSAMYLCASSPLEGRTGELFFGEGSRLTVL.

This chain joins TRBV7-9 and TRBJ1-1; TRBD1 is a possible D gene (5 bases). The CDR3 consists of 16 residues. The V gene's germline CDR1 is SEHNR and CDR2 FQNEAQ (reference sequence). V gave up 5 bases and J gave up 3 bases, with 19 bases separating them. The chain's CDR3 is CASSPLARDRDTEAFF. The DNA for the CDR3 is TGTGCCAGCAGCCCTCTAGCGAGGGACCGGGACACTGAAGCTTTCTTT.

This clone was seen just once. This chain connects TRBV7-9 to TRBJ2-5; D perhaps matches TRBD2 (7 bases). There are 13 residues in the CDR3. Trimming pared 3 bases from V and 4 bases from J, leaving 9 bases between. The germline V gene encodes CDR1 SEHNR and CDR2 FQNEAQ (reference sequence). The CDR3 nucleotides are TGTGCCAGCAGCTTTAGGGGGGGAGAGACCCAGTACTTC. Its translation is CASSFRGGETQYF. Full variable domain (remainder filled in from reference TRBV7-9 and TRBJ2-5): DTGVSQNPRHKITKRGQNVTFRCDPISEHNRLYWYRQTLGQGPEFLTYFQNEAQLEKSRLLSDRFSAERPKGSFSTLEIQRTEQGDSAMYLCASSFRGGETQYFGPGTRLLVL.

In nucleotides, the CDR3 is TGTGCCAGCAGCTTCTCAGGACAGAGCAATCAGCCCCAGCATTTT. Its translation is CASSFSGQSNQPQHF. The V gene is TRBV7-9, the J gene TRBJ1-5, with D perhaps TRBD1 (6 bases). Germline values: CDR1 SEHNR, CDR2 FQNEAQ (reference sequence). This CDR3 contains 15 residues. Trimming pared 3 bases from V and 1 base from J, leaving 10 bases between. The complete variable domain, with remaining parts taken from reference TRBV7-9 and TRBJ1-5, reads DTGVSQNPRHKITKRGQNVTFRCDPISEHNRLYWYRQTLGQGPEFLTYFQNEAQLEKSRLLSDRFSAERPKGSFSTLEIQRTEQGDSAMYLCASSFSGQSNQPQHFGDGTRLSIL.

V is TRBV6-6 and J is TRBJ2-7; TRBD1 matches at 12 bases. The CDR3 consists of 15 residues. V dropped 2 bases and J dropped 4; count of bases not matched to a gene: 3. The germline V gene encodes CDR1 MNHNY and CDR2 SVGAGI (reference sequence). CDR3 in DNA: TGTGCCAGCAGTTACCCGGGACAGGGGGCTTACGAGCAGTACTTC. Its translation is CASSYPGQGAYEQYF.

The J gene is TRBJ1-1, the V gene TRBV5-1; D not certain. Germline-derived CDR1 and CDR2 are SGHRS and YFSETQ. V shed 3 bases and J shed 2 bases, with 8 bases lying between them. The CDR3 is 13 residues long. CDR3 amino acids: CASSSRSNTEAFF. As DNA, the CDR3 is TGCGCCAGCAGCTCCAGGTCCAACACTGAAGCTTTCTTT.

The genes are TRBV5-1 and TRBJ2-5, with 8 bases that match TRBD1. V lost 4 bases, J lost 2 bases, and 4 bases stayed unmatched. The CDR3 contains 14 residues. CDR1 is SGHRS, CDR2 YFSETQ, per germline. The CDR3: CASSQRDRQETQYF. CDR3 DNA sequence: TGCGCCAGCAGCCAACGGGACAGGCAAGAGACCCAGTACTTC.

The CDR3 nucleotides are TGTGCCAGTAGTATGACTGGGGCGGGAAGCTCCTATAATTCACCCCTCCACTTT. Translation gives CASSMTGAGSSYNSPLHF. The chain recombines TRBV19 with TRBJ1-6, with a possible D match to TRBD1 (5 bases). Trimming took off 3 bases at V and 0 bases at J, with 15 bases between the two ends. The V gene's germline CDR1 is LNHDA and CDR2 SQIVND (reference sequence). CDR3 length: 18 residues.

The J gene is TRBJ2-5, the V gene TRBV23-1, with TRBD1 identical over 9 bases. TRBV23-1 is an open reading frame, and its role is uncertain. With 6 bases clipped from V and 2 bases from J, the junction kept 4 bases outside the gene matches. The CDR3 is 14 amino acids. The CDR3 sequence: CASRGQGYQETQYF. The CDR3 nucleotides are TGCGCCAGCAGGGGACAGGGCTATCAAGAGACCCAGTACTTC.

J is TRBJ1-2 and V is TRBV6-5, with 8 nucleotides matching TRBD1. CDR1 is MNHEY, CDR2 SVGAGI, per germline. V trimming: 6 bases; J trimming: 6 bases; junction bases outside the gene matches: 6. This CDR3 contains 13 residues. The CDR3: CASRIQGENGYTF. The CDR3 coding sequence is TGTGCCAGCAGGATACAGGGGGAAAATGGCTACACCTTC.

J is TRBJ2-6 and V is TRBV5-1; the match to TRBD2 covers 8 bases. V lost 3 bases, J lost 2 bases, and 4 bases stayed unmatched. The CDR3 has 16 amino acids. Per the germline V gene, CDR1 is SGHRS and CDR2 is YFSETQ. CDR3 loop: CASSSSGSPGANVLTF. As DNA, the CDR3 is TGCGCCAGCAGCTCAAGCGGGAGTCCTGGGGCCAACGTCCTGACTTTC.

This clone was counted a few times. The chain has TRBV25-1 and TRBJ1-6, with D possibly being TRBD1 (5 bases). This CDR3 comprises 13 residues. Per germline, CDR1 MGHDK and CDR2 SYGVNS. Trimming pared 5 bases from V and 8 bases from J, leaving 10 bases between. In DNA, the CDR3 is TGTGCCAGCAGTTTCGGGGGGGATTCACCCCTCCACTTT. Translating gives CASSFGGDSPLHF.

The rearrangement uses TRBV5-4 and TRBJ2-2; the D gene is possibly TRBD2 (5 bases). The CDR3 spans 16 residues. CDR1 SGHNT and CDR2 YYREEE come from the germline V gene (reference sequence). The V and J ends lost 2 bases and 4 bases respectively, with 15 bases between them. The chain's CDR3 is CASSFKTGFSTGELFF. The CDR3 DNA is TGTGCCAGCAGCTTTAAGACGGGATTCAGCACCGGGGAGCTGTTTTTT.

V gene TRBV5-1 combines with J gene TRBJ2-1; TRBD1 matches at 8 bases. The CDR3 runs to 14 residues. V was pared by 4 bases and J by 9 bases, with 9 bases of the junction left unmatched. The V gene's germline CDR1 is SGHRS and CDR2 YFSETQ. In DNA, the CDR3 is TGCGCCAGCAGCCCCCCCGGGACAGGCATTGAGCAGTTCTTC. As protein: CASSPPGTGIEQFF. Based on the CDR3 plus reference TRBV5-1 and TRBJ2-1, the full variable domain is KAGVTQTPRYLIKTRGQQVTLSCSPISGHRSVSWYQQTPGQGLQFLFEYFSETQRNKGNFPGRFSGRQFSNSRSEMNVSTLELGDSALYLCASSPPGTGIEQFFGPGTRLTVL.

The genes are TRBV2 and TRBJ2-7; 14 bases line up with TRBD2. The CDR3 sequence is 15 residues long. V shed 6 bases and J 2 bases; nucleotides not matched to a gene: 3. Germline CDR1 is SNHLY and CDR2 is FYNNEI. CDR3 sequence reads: CASSGTSGSPYEQYF. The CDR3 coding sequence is TGTGCCAGCAGCGGGACTAGCGGGAGCCCCTACGAGCAGTACTTC. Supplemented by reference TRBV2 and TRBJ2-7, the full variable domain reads EPEVTQTPSHQVTQMGQEVILRCVPISNHLYFYWYRQILGQKVEFLVSFYNNEISEKSEIFDDQFSVERPDGSNFTLKIRSTKLEDSAMYFCASSGTSGSPYEQYFGPGTRLTVT.

Written as DNA, the CDR3 is TGTGCCAGCAGTTCCGGGACAGCTAACTATGGCTACACCTTC. As protein: CASSSGTANYGYTF. V is TRBV27 and J is TRBJ1-2, with 7 nucleotides matching TRBD1. With 4 bases clipped from V and 0 bases from J, the junction kept 2 bases outside the gene matches. This CDR3 region has 14 residues. Germline assignment: CDR1 MNHEY and CDR2 SMNVEV (reference sequence).

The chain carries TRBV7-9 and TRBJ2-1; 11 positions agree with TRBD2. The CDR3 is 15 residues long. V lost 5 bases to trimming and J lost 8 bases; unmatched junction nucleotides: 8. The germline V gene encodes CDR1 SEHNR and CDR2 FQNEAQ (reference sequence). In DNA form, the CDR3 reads TGTGCCAGCAGCGTGGGACTAGCGGTCCGAGATGAGCAGTTCTTC. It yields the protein CASSVGLAVRDEQFF.

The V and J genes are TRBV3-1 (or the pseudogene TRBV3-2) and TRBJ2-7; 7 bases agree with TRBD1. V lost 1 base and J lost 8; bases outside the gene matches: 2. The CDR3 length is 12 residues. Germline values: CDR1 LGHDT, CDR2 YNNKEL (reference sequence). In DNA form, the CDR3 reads TGTGCCAGCAGCCAAGGACAGGGCAAGCAGTACTTC. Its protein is CASSQGQGKQYF.

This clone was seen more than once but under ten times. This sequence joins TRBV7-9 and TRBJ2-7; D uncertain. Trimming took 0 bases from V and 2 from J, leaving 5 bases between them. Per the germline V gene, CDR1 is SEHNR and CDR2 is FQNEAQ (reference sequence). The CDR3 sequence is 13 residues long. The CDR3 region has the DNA TGTGCCAGCAGCTTAGCCGGTGCCTACGAGCAGTACTTC. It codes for CASSLAGAYEQYF.

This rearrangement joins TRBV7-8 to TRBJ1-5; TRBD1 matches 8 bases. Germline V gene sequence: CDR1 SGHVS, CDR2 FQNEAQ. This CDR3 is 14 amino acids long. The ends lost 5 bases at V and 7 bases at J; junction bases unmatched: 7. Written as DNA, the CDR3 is TGTGCCAGCAGCCAAGACAGGGGTCACCAGCCCCAGCATTTT. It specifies CASSQDRGHQPQHF.

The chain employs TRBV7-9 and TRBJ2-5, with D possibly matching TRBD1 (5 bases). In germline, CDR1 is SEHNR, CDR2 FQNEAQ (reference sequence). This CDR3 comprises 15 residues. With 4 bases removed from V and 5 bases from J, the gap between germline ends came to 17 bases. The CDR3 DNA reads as TGTGCCAGCAGCTCCGCTAAGTCAGGGAAGGAGACCCAGTACTTC. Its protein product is CASSSAKSGKETQYF.

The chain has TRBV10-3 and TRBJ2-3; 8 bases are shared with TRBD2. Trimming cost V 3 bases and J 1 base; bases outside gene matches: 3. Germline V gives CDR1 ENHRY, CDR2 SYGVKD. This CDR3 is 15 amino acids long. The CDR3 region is CAISERAGGTDTQYF. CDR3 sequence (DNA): TGTGCCATCAGTGAACGAGCGGGAGGCACAGATACGCAGTATTTT.